Sequencing of this T cell receptor beta chain was carried out in a study of T cell clonality in common variable immunodeficiency. Profiled with immunoSEQ multiplex PCR; TCRdb holds only in-frame clones, not every one. The sample is made up of approximately 45,000 clones, none counted only once. Germline values: CDR1 GTSNPN, CDR2 SVGIG (reference sequence). This CDR3 region has 14 residues. Between the trimmed V and J ends, which lost 5 bases and 6 bases, there was a span of 16 bases. Study-wide findings and caveats: Authors noted CVID clonality's cause needs subpopulation repertoire sequencing.

This clone was seen ten or more times. Its antigen remains unidentified. The CDR3 end falls 3 residues outside the read, so it is completed with the germline J gene. V gene TRBV30 combines with J gene TRBJ2-2; D tentatively reads TRBD1 or TRBD2 (6 bases each). This receptor was obtained from a person aged 18 to 69 in good health. Sequencing was performed on peripheral blood mononuclear cells. The CDR3 region is CAWGGGYSSGELFF. CDR3 bases read: TGTGCCTGGGGAGGGGGTTACAGTTCCGGGGAG.